This TCR beta chain is from a study of T-cell memory formation after mild COVID-19. Broader study findings: Shrinking CD4+ clones resided mostly in CM and EM, and CD8+ ones in EMRA. The study found balanced CD4/CD8 in clones contracting day 15 to 85 and a CD4+ lean in later expanders. A subset of responding clones appeared in pre-infection memory, suggesting cross-reactive memory joined.

This clonotype was found a few times. The antigen is undetermined. With 5 bases removed from V and 3 bases from J, the gap between germline ends came to 19 bases. CDR1 and CDR2 from the germline V gene are DFQATT and SNEGSKA (reference sequence). The CDR3 contains 15 residues. In TCRdb, the 5' RACE reads were re-called with MiXCR into one record per CDR3 protein. Of fewer than 650,000 distinct CDR3 sequences in the sample, roughly 21% were seen once. The V gene is TRBV20-1, the J gene TRBJ1-2, with D unresolved. This TCR was recovered from an adult woman who had mild COVID-19 (a few samples of this study predate the infection). Cell type and time point are not known. The sequenced sample was PBMCs or a T cell subset sorted from them (not recorded which). The CDR3 DNA reads TGCAGTGCTTCCGGGTCGCTTACTCCCTACTATGGCTACACCTTC. Its translation: CSASGSLTPYYGYTF.